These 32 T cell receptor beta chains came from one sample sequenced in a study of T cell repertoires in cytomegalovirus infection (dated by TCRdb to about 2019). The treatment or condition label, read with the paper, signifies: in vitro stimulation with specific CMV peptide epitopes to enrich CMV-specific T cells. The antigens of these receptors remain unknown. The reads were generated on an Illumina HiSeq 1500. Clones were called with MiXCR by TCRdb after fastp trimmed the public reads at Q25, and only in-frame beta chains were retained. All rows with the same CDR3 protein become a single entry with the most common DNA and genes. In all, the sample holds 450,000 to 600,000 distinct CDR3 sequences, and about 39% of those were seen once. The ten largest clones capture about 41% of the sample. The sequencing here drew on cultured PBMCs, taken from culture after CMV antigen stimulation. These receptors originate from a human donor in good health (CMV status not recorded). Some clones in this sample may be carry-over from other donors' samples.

The CDR3 DNA follows: TGTGCCAGCAGTTTAGCGCAGGGTAGCGGGGGACCCGGGGAGCTGTTTTTT. This encodes CASSLAQGSGGPGELFF. The gene calls are TRBV12-3 or TRBV12-4 and TRBJ2-2; TRBD2 aligns across 9 bases. V shed 0 bases, J shed 6 bases, and the junction held 8 bases outside the gene matches. The CDR3 consists of 17 residues.

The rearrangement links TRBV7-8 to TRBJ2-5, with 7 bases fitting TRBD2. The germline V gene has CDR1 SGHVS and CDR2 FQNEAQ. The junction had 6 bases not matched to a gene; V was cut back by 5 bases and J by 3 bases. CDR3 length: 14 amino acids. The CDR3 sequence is CASSPRRGKETQYF. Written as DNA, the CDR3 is TGTGCCAGCAGCCCCCGGCGGGGGAAAGAGACCCAGTACTTC.

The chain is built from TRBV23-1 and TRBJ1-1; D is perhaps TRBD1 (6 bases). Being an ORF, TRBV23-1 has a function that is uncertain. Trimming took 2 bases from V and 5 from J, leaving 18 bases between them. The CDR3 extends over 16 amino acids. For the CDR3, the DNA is TGCGCCAGCAGTCAAGCCCGCCCAGGGGCACATACTGAAGCTTTCTTT. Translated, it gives CASSQARPGAHTEAFF.

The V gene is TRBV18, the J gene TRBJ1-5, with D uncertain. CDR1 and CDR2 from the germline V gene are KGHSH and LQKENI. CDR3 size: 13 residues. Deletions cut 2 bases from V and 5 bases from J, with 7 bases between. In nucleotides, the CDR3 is TGTGCCAGCTCACCATCCGGGGATCAGCCCCAGCATTTT. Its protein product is CASSPSGDQPQHF.

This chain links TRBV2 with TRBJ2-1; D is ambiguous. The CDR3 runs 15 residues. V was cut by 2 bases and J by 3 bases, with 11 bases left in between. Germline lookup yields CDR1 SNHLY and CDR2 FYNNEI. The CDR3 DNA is TGTGCCAGCAGTGAAACTTTCCTAATCTACAATGAGCAGTTCTTC. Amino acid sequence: CASSETFLIYNEQFF.

CDR3 protein: CASSLRRDQDTQYF. In DNA, the CDR3 is TGTGCCAGCAGTTTACGTCGGGATCAAGATACGCAGTATTTT. The rearrangement uses TRBV27 and TRBJ2-3; D possibly corresponds to TRBD2 (5 bases). With 2 bases removed from V and 5 bases from J, the gap between germline ends came to 11 bases. Germline V gene sequence: CDR1 MNHEY, CDR2 SMNVEV (reference sequence). CDR3 length: 14 residues.

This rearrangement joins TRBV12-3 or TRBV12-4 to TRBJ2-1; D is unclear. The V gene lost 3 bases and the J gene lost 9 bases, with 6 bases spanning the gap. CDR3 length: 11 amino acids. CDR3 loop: CASSLASEQFF. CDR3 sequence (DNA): TGTGCCAGCAGTTTGGCTAGTGAGCAGTTCTTC.

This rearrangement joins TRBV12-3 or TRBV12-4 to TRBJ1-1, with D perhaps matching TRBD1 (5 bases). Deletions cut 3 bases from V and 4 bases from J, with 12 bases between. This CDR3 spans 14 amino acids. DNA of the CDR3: TGTGCCAGCAGTTTTGACACGGGGGGCACTGAAGCTTTCTTT. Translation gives CASSFDTGGTEAFF.

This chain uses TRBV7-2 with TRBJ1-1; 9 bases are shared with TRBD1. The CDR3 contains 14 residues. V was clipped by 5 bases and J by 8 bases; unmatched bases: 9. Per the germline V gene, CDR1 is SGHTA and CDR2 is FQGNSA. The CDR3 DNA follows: TGTGCCAGCAGCGACCGGGACAGGGACGAGGAAGCTTTCTTT. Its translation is CASSDRDRDEEAFF. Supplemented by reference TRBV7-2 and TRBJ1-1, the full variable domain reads GAGVSQSPSNKVTEKGKDVELRCDPISGHTALYWYRQSLGQGLEFLIYFQGNSAPDKSGLPSDRFSAERTGGSVSTLTIQRTQQEDSAVYLCASSDRDRDEEAFFGQGTRLTVV.

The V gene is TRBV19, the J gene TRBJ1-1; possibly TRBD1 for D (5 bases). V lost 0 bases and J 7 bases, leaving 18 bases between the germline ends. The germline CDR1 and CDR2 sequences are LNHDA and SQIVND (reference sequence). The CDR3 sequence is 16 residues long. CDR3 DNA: TGTGCCAGTAGTATAGACGTCGGGGGAATGTCGTTTGAAGCTTTCTTT. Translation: CASSIDVGGMSFEAFF.

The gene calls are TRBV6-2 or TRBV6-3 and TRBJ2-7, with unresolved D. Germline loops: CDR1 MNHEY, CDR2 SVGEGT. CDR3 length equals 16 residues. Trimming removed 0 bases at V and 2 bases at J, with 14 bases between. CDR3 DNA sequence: TGTGCCAGCAGTTACTCTGTTCAGGACCTTACCTACGAGCAGTACTTC. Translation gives CASSYSVQDLTYEQYF.

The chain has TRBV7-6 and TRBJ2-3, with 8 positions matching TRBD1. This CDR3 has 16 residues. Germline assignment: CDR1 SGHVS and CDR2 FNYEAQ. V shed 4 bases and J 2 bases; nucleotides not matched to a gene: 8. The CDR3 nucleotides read TGTGCCAGCAGCTCTCGACCGGGACAGGACACAGATACGCAGTATTTT. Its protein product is CASSSRPGQDTDTQYF.

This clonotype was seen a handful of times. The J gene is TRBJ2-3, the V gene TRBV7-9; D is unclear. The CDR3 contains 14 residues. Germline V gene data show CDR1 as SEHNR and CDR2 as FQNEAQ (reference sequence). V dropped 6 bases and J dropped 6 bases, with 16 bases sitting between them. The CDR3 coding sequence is TGTGCCAGCAGGCCCGCTGGCGTAACGGATACGCAGTATTTT. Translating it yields CASRPAGVTDTQYF. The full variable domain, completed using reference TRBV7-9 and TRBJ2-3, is DTGVSQNPRHKITKRGQNVTFRCDPISEHNRLYWYRQTLGQGPEFLTYFQNEAQLEKSRLLSDRFSAERPKGSFSTLEIQRTEQGDSAMYLCASRPAGVTDTQYFGPGTRLTVL.

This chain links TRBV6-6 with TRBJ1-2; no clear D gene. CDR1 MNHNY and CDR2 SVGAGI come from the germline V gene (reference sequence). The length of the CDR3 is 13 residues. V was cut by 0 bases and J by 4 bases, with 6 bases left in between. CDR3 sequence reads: CASSYSSFYGYTF. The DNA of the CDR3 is TGTGCCAGCAGTTACTCCTCCTTCTATGGCTACACCTTC.

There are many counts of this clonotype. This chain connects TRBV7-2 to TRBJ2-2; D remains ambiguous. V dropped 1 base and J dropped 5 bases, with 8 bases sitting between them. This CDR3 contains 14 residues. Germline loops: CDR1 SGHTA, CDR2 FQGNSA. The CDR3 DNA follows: TGTGCCAGCAGCTTAGTACTGTTAACCGGGGAGCTGTTTTTT. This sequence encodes CASSLVLLTGELFF.

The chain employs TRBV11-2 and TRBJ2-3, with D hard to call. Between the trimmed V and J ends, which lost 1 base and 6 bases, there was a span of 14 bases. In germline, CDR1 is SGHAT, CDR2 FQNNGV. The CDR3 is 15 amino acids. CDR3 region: CASSLGPYRVDTQYF. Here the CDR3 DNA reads TGTGCCAGCAGCTTAGGACCTTACCGCGTGGATACGCAGTATTTT. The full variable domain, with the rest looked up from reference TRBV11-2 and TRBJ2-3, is EAGVAQSPRYKIIEKRQSVAFWCNPISGHATLYWYQQILGQGPKLLIQFQNNGVVDDSQLPKDRFSAERLKGVDSTLKIQPAKLEDSAVYLCASSLGPYRVDTQYFGPGTRLTVL.

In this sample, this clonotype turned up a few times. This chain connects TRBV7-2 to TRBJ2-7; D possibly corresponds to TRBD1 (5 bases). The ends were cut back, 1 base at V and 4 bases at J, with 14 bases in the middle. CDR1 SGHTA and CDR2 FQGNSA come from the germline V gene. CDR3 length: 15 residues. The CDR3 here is CASSLDPDKTYEQYF. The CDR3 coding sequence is TGTGCCAGCAGCTTAGACCCGGACAAGACTTACGAGCAGTACTTC.

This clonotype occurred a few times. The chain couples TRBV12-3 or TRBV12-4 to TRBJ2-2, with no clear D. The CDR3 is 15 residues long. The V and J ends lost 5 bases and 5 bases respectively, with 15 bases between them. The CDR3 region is CASSLTAFRTGELFF. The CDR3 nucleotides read TGTGCCAGCAGTCTGACCGCATTCAGGACCGGGGAGCTGTTTTTT.

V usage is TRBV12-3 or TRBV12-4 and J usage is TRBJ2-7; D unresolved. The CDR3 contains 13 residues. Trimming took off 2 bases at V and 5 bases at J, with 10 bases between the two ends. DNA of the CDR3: TGTGCCAGCAGTTTAAGGGTATACGACGAGCAGTACTTC. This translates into CASSLRVYDEQYF.

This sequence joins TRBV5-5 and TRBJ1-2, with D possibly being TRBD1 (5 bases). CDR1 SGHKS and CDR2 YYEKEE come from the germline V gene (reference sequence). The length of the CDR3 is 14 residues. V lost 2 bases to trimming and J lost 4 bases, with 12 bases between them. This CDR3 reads CASSFAGPGYGYTF. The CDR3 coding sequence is TGTGCCAGCAGCTTTGCGGGGCCAGGCTATGGCTACACCTTC.

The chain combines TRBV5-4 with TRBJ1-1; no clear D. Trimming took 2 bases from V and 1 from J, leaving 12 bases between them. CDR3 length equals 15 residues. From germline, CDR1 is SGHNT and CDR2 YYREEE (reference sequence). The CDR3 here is CASSFPGSQNTEAFF. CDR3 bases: TGTGCCAGCAGCTTTCCCGGGAGCCAGAACACTGAAGCTTTCTTT.

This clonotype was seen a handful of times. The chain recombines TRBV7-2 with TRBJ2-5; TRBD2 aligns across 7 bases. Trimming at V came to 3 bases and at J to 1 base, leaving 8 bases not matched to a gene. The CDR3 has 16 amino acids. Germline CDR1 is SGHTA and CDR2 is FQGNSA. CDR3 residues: CASSFSREWVQETQYF. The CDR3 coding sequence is TGTGCCAGCAGCTTTTCGCGGGAGTGGGTCCAAGAGACCCAGTACTTC.

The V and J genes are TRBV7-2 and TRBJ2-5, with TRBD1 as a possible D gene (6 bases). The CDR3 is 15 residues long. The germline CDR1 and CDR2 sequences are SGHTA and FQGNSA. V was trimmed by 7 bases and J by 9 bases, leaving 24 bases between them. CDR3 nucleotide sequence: TGTGCCAGCAACCCAGGGGAGCTAGAAAGATCGGCCCAGTACTTC. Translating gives CASNPGELERSAQYF.

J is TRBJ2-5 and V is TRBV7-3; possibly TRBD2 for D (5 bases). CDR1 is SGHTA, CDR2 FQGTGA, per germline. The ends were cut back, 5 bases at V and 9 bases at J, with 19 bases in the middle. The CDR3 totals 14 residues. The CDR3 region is CASSPQGSPEAQYF. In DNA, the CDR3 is TGTGCCAGCAGCCCCCAAGGGTCCCCGGAGGCCCAGTACTTC.

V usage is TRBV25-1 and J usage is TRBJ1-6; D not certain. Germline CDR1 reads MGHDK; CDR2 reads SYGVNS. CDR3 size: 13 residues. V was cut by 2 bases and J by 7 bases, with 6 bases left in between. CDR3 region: CASSEDGNSPLHF. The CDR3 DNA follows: TGTGCCAGCAGTGAAGATGGGAATTCACCCCTCCACTTT.

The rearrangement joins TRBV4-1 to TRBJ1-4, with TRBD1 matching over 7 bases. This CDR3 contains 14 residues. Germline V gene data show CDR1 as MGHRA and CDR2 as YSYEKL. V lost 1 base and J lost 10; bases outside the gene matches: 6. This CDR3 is CASSQVKGAGKLFF. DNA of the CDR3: TGCGCCAGCAGCCAAGTTAAGGGGGCGGGAAAACTGTTTTTT.

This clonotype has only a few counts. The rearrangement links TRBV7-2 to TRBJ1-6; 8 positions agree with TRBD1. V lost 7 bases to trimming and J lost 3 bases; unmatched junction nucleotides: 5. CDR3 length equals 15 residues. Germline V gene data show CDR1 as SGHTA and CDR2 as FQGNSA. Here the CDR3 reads CASTPGQGYNSPLHF. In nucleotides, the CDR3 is TGTGCCAGCACCCCAGGACAGGGCTATAATTCACCCCTCCACTTT.

The CDR3 nucleotides are TGTGCCAGCAGCCCGACCGTCACAGATACGCAGTATTTT. Protein sequence: CASSPTVTDTQYF. V is TRBV7-7 and J is TRBJ2-3; D is ambiguous. Germline V lookup: CDR1 SSHAT, CDR2 FNYEAQ (reference sequence). V lost 5 bases and J lost 2, with 8 bases in between. This CDR3 comprises 13 residues.

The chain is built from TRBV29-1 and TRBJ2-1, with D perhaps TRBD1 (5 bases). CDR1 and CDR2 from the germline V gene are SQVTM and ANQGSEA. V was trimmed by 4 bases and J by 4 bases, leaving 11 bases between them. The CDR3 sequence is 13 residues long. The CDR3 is CSVVSQGYNEQFF. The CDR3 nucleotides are TGCAGCGTTGTTAGTCAGGGTTACAATGAGCAGTTCTTC.

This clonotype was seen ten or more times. CDR3 region: CASSEAGGYHNEQFF. The CDR3 region has the DNA TGTGCCAGCAGCGAAGCGGGAGGGTACCACAATGAGCAGTTCTTC. The chain is built from TRBV7-2 and TRBJ2-1; 10 bases are shared with TRBD2. The J segment lost 5 bases and the V segment lost 5 bases, leaving 6 bases of the junction unmatched. The germline gives CDR1 SGHTA, CDR2 FQGNSA. CDR3 size: 15 residues. Based on the CDR3 plus reference TRBV7-2 and TRBJ2-1, the full variable domain is GAGVSQSPSNKVTEKGKDVELRCDPISGHTALYWYRQSLGQGLEFLIYFQGNSAPDKSGLPSDRFSAERTGGSVSTLTIQRTQQEDSAVYLCASSEAGGYHNEQFFGPGTRLTVL.

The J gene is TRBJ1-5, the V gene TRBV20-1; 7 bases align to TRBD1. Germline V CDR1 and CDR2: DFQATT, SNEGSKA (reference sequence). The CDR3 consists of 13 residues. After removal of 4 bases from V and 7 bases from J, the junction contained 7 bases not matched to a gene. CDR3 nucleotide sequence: TGCAGTGCTACCAACAGGGGAGACCAGCCCCAGCATTTT. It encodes CSATNRGDQPQHF.

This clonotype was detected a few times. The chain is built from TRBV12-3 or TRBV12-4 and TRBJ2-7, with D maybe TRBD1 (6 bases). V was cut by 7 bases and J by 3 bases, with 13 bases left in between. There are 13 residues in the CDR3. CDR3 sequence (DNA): TGTGCCAGCACCACCGGGACACTCTACGAGCAGTACTTC. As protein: CASTTGTLYEQYF.